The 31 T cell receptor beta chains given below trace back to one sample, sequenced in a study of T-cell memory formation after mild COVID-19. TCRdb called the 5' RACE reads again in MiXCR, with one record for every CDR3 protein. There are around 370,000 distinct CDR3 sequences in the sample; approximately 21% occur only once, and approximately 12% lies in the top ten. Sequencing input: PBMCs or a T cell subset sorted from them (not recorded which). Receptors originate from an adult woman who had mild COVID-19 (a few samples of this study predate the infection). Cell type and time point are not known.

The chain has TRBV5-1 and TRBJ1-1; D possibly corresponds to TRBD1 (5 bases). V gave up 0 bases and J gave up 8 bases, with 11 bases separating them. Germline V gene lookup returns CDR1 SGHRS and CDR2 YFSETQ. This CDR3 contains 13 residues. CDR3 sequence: CASSLEGREEAFF. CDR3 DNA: TGCGCCAGCAGCTTGGAAGGCAGGGAAGAAGCTTTCTTT.

The DNA of the CDR3 is TGTGCCAGCAGTCCCCCCTCCTATGGACCCGGGGAGCTGTTTTTT. Amino acid sequence: CASSPPSYGPGELFF. The chain uses TRBV12-3 or TRBV12-4 and TRBJ2-2, with unresolved D. Deletions cut 5 bases from V and 6 bases from J, with 16 bases between. CDR3 length: 15 residues.

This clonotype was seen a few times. The CDR3 region has the DNA TGTGCCAGCAGTCGGCGGGACTTCTCCTACGAGCAGTACTTC. Translating gives CASSRRDFSYEQYF. The chain links TRBV12-3 or TRBV12-4 to TRBJ2-7, with D perhaps matching TRBD2 (6 bases). Trimming took 5 bases from V and 0 from J, leaving 11 bases between them. The CDR3 has 14 residues.

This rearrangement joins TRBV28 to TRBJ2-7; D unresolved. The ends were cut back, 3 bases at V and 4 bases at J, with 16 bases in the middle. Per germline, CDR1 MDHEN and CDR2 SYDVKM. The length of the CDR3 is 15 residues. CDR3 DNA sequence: TGTGCCAGCAGTTTTGGCGGACCCGGTAGATACGAGCAGTACTTC. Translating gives CASSFGGPGRYEQYF.

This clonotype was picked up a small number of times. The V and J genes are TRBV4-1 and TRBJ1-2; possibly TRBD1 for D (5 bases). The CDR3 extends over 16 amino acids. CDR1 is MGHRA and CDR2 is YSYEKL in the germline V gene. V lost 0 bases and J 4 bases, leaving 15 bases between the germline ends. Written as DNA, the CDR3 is TGCGCCAGCAGCCAAGATTTGCCAGGGACCATCTATGGCTACACCTTC. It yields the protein CASSQDLPGTIYGYTF.

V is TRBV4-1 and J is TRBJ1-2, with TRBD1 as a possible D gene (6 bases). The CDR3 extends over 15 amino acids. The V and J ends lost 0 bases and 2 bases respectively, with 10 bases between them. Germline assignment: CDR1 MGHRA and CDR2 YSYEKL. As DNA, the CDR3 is TGCGCCAGCAGCCAAGACCCGACAGGAAACTATGGCTACACCTTC. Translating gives CASSQDPTGNYGYTF.

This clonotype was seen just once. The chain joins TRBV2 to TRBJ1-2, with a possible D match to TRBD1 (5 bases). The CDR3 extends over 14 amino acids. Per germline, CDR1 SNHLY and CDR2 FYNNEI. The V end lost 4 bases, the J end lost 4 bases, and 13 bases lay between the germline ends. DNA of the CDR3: TGTGCCAGCAGTGCGCGGGTAGGGGCCTATGGCTACACCTTC. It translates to CASSARVGAYGYTF.

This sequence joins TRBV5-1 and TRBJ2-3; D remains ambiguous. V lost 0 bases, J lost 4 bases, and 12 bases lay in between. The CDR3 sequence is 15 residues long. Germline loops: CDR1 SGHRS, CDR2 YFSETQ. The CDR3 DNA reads TGCGCCAGCAGCTTGGGACGACTCAGTGCAGATACGCAGTATTTT. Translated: CASSLGRLSADTQYF.

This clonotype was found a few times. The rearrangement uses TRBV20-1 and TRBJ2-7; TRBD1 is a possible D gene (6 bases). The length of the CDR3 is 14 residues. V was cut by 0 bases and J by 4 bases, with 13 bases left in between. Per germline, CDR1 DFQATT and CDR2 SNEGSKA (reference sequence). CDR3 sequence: CSARDTTGNYEQYF. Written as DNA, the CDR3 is TGCAGTGCTAGAGACACTACAGGGAATTACGAGCAGTACTTC.

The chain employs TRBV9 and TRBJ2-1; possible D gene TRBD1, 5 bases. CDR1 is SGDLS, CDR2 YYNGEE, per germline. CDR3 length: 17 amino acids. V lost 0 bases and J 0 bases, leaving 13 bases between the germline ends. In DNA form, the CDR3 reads TGTGCCAGCAGCGTAGAAGGGGCTTTGGACTCCTACAATGAGCAGTTCTTC. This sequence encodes CASSVEGALDSYNEQFF.

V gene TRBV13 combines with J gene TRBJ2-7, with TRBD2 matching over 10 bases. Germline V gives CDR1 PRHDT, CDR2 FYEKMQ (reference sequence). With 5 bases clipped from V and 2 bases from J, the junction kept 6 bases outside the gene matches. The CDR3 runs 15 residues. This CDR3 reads CASSPPTSGTYEQYF. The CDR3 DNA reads TGTGCCAGCAGCCCACCCACTAGCGGGACCTACGAGCAGTACTTC.

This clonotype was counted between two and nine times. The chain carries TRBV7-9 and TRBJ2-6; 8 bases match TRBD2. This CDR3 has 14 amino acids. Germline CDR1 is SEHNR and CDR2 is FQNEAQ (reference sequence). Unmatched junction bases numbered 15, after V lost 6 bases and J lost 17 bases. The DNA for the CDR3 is TGTGCCAGCAGGCCCTTTAGCGGGACCGGGTTGGTGACTTTC. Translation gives CASRPFSGTGLVTF.

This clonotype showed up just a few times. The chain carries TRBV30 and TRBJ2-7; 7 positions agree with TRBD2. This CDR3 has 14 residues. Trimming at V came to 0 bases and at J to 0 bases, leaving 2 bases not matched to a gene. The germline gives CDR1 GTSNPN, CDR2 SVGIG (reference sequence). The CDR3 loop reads CAWSVGGGSYEQYF. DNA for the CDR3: TGTGCCTGGAGTGTGGGCGGGGGCTCCTACGAGCAGTACTTC. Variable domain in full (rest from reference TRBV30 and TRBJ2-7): SQTIHQWPATLVQPVGSPLSLECTVEGTSNPNLYWYRQAAGRGLQLLFYSVGIGQISSEVPQNLSASRPQDRQFILSSKKLLLSDSGFYLCAWSVGGGSYEQYFGPGTRLTVT.

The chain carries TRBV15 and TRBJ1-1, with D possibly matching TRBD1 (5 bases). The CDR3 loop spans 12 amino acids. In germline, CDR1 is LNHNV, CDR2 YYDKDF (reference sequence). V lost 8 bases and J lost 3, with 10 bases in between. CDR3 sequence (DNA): TGTGCCACCCAGGGTTGGGACACTGAAGCTTTCTTT. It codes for CATQGWDTEAFF.

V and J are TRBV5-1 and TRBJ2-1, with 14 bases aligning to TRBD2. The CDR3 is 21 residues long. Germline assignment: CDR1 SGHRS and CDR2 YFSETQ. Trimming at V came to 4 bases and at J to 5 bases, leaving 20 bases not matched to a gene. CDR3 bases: TGCGCCAGCAGCATTAGCTTGGTAGGACTAGCGGGGGGCCGAGAGAACAATGAGCAGTTCTTC. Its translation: CASSISLVGLAGGRENNEQFF.

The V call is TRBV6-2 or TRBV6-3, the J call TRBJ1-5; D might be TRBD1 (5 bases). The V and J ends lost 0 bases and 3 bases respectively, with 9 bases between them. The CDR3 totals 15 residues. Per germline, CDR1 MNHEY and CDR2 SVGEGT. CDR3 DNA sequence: TGTGCCAGCAGTTACTCGGGGGGGAACAATCAGCCCCAGCATTTT. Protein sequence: CASSYSGGNNQPQHF.

The CDR3 DNA is TGCGCCAGCAGCTTGGAACTAGTGGGAGTGGGTGAGCAGTTCTTC. Protein sequence: CASSLELVGVGEQFF. This chain joins TRBV5-1 and TRBJ2-1; maybe TRBD2 (5 bases). The V gene's germline CDR1 is SGHRS and CDR2 YFSETQ. The length of the CDR3 is 15 residues. Deletions cut 0 bases from V and 9 bases from J, with 16 bases between.

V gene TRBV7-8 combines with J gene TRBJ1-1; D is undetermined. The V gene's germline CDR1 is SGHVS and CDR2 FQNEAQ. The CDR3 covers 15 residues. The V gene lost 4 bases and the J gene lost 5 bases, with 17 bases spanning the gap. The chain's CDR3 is CASSYLPGVRTEAFF. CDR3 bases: TGTGCCAGCAGCTACCTCCCAGGAGTGAGGACTGAAGCTTTCTTT.

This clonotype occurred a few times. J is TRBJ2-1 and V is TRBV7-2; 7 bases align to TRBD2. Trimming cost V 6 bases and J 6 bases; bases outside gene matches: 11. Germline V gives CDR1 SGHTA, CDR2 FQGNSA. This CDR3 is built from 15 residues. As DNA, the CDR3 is TGTGCCAGCAGGGGGGGACTAAATCGTTTCAATGAGCAGTTCTTC. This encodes CASRGGLNRFNEQFF.

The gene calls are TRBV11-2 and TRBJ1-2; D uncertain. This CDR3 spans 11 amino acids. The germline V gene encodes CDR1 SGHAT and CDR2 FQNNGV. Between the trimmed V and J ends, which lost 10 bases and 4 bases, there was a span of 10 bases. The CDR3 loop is CATWLGYGYTF. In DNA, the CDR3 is TGTGCCACCTGGTTAGGCTATGGCTACACCTTC.

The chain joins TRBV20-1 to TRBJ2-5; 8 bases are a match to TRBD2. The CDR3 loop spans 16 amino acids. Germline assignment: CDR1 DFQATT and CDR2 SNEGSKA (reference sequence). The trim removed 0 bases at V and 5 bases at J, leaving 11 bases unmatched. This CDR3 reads CSARDPGIAGRETQYF. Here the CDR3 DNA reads TGCAGTGCTAGAGACCCAGGGATAGCGGGAAGGGAGACCCAGTACTTC.

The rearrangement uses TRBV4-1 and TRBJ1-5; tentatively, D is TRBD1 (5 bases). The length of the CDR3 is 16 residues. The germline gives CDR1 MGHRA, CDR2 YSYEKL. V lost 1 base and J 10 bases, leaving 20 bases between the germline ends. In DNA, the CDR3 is TGCGCCAGCAGCCAAGGGGGGACTGTTTTGCATCGCCCCCAGCATTTT. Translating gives CASSQGGTVLHRPQHF.

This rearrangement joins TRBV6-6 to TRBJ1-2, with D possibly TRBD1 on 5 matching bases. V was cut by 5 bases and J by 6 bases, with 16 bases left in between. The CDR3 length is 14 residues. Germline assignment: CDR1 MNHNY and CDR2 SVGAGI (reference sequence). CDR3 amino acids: CASSPWTGVDGYTF. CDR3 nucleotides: TGTGCCAGCAGTCCTTGGACGGGGGTCGATGGCTACACCTTC.

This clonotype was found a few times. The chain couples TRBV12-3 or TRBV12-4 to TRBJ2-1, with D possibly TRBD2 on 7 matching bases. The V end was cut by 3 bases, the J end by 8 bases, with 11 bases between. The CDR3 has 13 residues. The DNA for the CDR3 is TGTGCCAGCAGTTTTGACGGGGGGCATGAGCAGTTCTTC. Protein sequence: CASSFDGGHEQFF.

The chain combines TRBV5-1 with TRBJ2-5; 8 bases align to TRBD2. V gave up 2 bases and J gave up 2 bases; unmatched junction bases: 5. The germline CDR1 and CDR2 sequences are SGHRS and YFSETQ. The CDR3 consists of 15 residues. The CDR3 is CASSFGTGGQETQYF. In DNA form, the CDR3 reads TGCGCCAGCAGCTTTGGTACGGGGGGGCAAGAGACCCAGTACTTC.

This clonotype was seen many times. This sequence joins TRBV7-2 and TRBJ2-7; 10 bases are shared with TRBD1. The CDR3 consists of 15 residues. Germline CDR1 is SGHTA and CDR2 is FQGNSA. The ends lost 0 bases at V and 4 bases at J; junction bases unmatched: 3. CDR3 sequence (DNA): TGTGCCAGCAGCTTAGCGACAGGGGGCGCTTACGAGCAGTACTTC. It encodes CASSLATGGAYEQYF.

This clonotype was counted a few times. CDR3 in DNA: TGTGCCAGCAGACTAATTCAGGGGAACACTGAAGCTTTCTTT. This translates into CASRLIQGNTEAFF. The chain links TRBV28 to TRBJ1-1, with D possibly TRBD1 on 5 matching bases. The CDR3 extends over 14 amino acids. V dropped 6 bases and J dropped 1 base, with 12 bases sitting between them. In germline, CDR1 is MDHEN, CDR2 SYDVKM.

The CDR3 sequence is CASSFPVASLVSGELFF. As DNA, the CDR3 is TGTGCCAGCAGCTTTCCCGTAGCTAGCCTCGTTTCGGGGGAGCTGTTTTTT. This sequence joins TRBV7-9 and TRBJ2-2, with D tentatively TRBD2 (5 bases). CDR1 is SEHNR, CDR2 FQNEAQ, per germline (reference sequence). V was shortened by 3 bases and J by 8 bases, with 22 bases between the two germline ends. The CDR3 has 17 residues. Supplemented by reference TRBV7-9 and TRBJ2-2, the full variable domain reads DTGVSQNPRHKITKRGQNVTFRCDPISEHNRLYWYRQTLGQGPEFLTYFQNEAQLEKSRLLSDRFSAERPKGSFSTLEIQRTEQGDSAMYLCASSFPVASLVSGELFFGEGSRLTVL.

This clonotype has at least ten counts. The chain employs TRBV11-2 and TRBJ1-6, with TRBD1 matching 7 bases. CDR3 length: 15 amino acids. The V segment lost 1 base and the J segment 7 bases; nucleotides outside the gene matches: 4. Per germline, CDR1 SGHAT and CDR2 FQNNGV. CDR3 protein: CASSLGAGGNSPLHF. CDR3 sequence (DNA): TGTGCCAGCAGCTTAGGGGCAGGGGGGAATTCACCCCTCCACTTT.

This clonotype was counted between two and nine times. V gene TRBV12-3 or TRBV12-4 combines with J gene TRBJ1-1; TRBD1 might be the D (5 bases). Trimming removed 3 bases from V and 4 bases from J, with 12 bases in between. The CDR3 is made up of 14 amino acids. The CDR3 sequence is CASSFHGGGTEAFF. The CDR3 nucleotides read TGTGCCAGCAGTTTTCATGGGGGAGGCACTGAAGCTTTCTTT.

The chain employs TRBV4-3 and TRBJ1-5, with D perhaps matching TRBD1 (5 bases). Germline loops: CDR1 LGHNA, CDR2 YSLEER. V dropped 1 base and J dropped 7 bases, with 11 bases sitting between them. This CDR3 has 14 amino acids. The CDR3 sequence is CASSQGWGGQPQHF. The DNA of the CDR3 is TGCGCCAGCAGCCAAGGGTGGGGGGGACAGCCCCAGCATTTT.